A single TCR beta chain is shown here with its context. No antigen is known for it. This specimen belongs to a study of beta chain features in type 1 diabetes. Regarding the study as a whole: There were fewer insertions and more deletions at the VDJ junctions of type 1 diabetes patients. PCR might favor shorter templates, but any such skew would affect patients and controls equally.

All of the isolated RNA was reverse transcribed, so expressed TCRB transcripts were sequenced. Profiled with immunoSEQ multiplex PCR; TCRdb holds only in-frame clones, not every one. There are about 160,000 clones in the sample; roughly 8.1% occur only once, and 0.5% to 0.65% lies in the top ten. Sample: central memory CD4+ T cells from blood. The sequence came from a man between 18 and 29 years old in good health.

In DNA form, the CDR3 reads TGTGCCAGCAGCTTACGTTCATTGAAGGGGGTAGGCTACACCTTC. It specifies CASSLRSLKGVGYTF. The chain links TRBV7-9 to TRBJ1-2; D perhaps matches TRBD1 (6 bases). V gave up 2 bases and J gave up 8 bases, with 18 bases separating them. Germline values: CDR1 SEHNR, CDR2 FQNEAQ (reference sequence). This CDR3 has 15 residues.